This TCR beta chain is from a study of OX40 agonist ivuxolimab in advanced cancers. Study as a whole: An anti-OX40 (CD134) antibody with agonistic activity, ivuxolimab, was administered to patients. Each dose-escalation patient presented with hepatocellular carcinoma, melanoma, renal cell or head and neck cancer.

The sample holds one count of this clone. The target antigen is unknown. Notes on the study in general: CD8+ T cells showed, on average, more clonal expansion than CD4+ cells.

The ends lost 4 bases at V and 7 bases at J; junction bases unmatched: 8. Germline CDR1 reads SGHRS; CDR2 reads YFSETQ. The CDR3 contains 13 residues. The protocol was immunoSEQ multiplex PCR, while the TCRdb copy is restricted to in-frame clones and leaves out a portion. The sample shows around 75,000 clones, just under 90% of them seen only once. The sequenced sample was CD4+ or CD8+ T cells sorted from blood, obtained in a trial of the OX40 agonist ivuxolimab. The V and J genes are TRBV5-1 and TRBJ2-7, with 7 bases matching TRBD1. This sequence was found in an adult with an advanced solid tumor such as melanoma, head and neck, liver or kidney cancer. In nucleotides, the CDR3 is TGCGCCAGCAGCGAAGGGACAGTTCGGGAGCAGTACTTC. Protein product: CASSEGTVREQYF.